This passage covers 10 T cell receptor beta chains from one sample sequenced in a study of Tregs in tolerant kidney transplant recipients. Recipients received nonmyeloablative bone marrow transplants from related graft donors, with transient mixed chimerism. Only in-frame clones appear in the TCRdb table, and some are missing; sequencing was by immunoSEQ multiplex PCR. The sample lists some 56,000 clones; 90% to 95% were seen once. The starting material was CD8+ T cells from blood (PBMCs), obtained 24 months after the transplant. All receptors come from a human patient who received a combined kidney and bone marrow transplant. Some T cells here may be from the graft donor.

This chain connects TRBV20-1 to TRBJ2-7; D ambiguous. Deletions cut 5 bases from V and 7 bases from J, with 12 bases between. CDR3 length: 11 residues. Germline-derived CDR1 and CDR2 are DFQATT and SNEGSKA (reference sequence). CDR3 coding DNA: TGCAGTGCTGGTTACCTCGGGGAGCAGTACTTC. This sequence encodes CSAGYLGEQYF.

The genes are TRBV7-9 and TRBJ1-2; 7 positions agree with TRBD1. This CDR3 is 17 amino acids long. Germline CDR1 is SEHNR and CDR2 is FQNEAQ (reference sequence). The junction had 15 bases not matched to a gene; V was cut back by 4 bases and J by 4 bases. CDR3 in DNA: TGTGCCAGCAGCTCGAATCCACCGGGACAGAGCCTCTATGGCTACACCTTC. It specifies CASSSNPPGQSLYGYTF. Full variable domain (outside the CDR3, taken from reference TRBV7-9 and TRBJ1-2): DTGVSQNPRHKITKRGQNVTFRCDPISEHNRLYWYRQTLGQGPEFLTYFQNEAQLEKSRLLSDRFSAERPKGSFSTLEIQRTEQGDSAMYLCASSSNPPGQSLYGYTFGSGTRLTVV.

J is TRBJ2-4 and V is TRBV7-9; possible D gene TRBD2, 5 bases. Germline CDR1 reads SEHNR; CDR2 reads FQNEAQ (reference sequence). V dropped 5 bases and J dropped 1 base, with 15 bases sitting between them. CDR3 length equals 16 residues. The CDR3 sequence: CASSLGGLPAKNIQYF. CDR3 DNA: TGTGCCAGCAGCCTCGGCGGGCTTCCGGCCAAAAACATTCAGTACTTC.

This sequence joins TRBV7-8 and TRBJ1-3; TRBD1 agrees at 8 bases. Germline V gene lookup returns CDR1 SGHVS and CDR2 FQNEAQ. After removal of 5 bases from V and 0 bases from J, the junction contained 12 bases not matched to a gene. The CDR3 runs to 18 residues. For the CDR3, the DNA is TGTGCCAGCAGCATACCAACGGGACAGGAGAACTCTGGAAACACCATATATTTT. Translation: CASSIPTGQENSGNTIYF.

The chain recombines TRBV19 with TRBJ2-5; D perhaps matches TRBD2 (7 bases). This CDR3 has 18 amino acids. V gave up 3 bases and J gave up 0 bases, with 20 bases separating them. Germline CDR1 is LNHDA and CDR2 is SQIVND (reference sequence). Written as DNA, the CDR3 is TGTGCCAGTAGTATTCTTTTTCTCGGGGGGCAGGACCAAGAGACCCAGTACTTC. Encoded protein: CASSILFLGGQDQETQYF.

The chain carries TRBV6-1 and TRBJ2-1; D perhaps matches TRBD2 (6 bases). Trimming shortened V by 1 base and J by 14 bases, and 15 bases separated the two germline ends. The germline V gene has CDR1 MNHNS and CDR2 SASEGT. This CDR3 comprises 13 residues. The CDR3 here is CASSEGSSVQKFF. The CDR3 nucleotides read TGTGCCAGCAGTGAAGGGTCTAGCGTACAAAAGTTCTTC.

V usage is TRBV30 and J usage is TRBJ1-1; no clear D. This CDR3 region has 11 residues. The V gene's germline CDR1 is GTSNPN and CDR2 SVGIG (reference sequence). The CDR3: CAKEGDTEAFF. CDR3 DNA sequence: TGTGCTAAGGAGGGTGACACTGAAGCTTTCTTT.

V is TRBV9 and J is TRBJ2-2; tentative D call: TRBD1 (5 bases). V was pared by 0 bases and J by 0 bases, with 9 bases between. This CDR3 region has 16 residues. The V gene's germline CDR1 is SGDLS and CDR2 YYNGEE. CDR3 coding DNA: TGTGCCAGCAGCGTAGACTTAGGGGCGAACACCGGGGAGCTGTTTTTT. Translation gives CASSVDLGANTGELFF.

The chain recombines TRBV9 with TRBJ1-1; a possible D gene is TRBD1 (5 bases). The CDR3 is 15 residues long. V was clipped by 0 bases and J by 7 bases, with 16 bases between them. Germline V gene sequence: CDR1 SGDLS, CDR2 YYNGEE. The DNA of the CDR3 is TGTGCCAGCAGCGTAGGCGGGGTAGGGGCGGGTGAAGCTTTCTTT. This gives the protein CASSVGGVGAGEAFF.

This rearrangement joins TRBV7-9 to TRBJ2-7; a weak D match, TRBD1 (5 bases). From germline, CDR1 is SEHNR and CDR2 FQNEAQ (reference sequence). The CDR3 loop spans 12 amino acids. Trimming took off 10 bases at V and 0 bases at J, with 10 bases between the two ends. CDR3 nucleotide sequence: TGTGCCACCGGACAAACCTCCTACGAGCAGTACTTC. Residues: CATGQTSYEQYF.